These T cell receptor beta chains were read from a single sample in a study of response to subunit inactivated influenza vaccine. TCRdb re-called the RT-PCR reads through MiXCR, storing one row per CDR3 protein. The table includes around 480,000 distinct CDR3 sequences, over 9.5% detected once. Specimen: PBMCs from blood, collected 35 to 45 days after vaccination. The receptors derive from a man aged 50-60 years who received an inactivated influenza vaccine. The CDR3 runs from the conserved cysteine through the conserved F or W. A D gene is named only where the DNA matches it firmly. For some rows the clone size is stated as once, few or many, or as a class when expanded; others skip it.

j_call: TRBJ2-2
d_call: TRBD2
clone_size: NA
v_call: TRBV15
cdr3_nt: TGTGCCACCAGCTCAGGGAAGACTAGCGGAACCGGGGAGCTGTTTTTT
cdr3_aa: CATSSGKTSGTGELFF

j_call: TRBJ2-7
d_call: TRBD1
clone_size: many
v_call: TRBV5-1
cdr3_nt: TGCGCCAGCAGCTTAAGCCAGGGGGCCTCCTACGAGCAGTACTTC
cdr3_aa: CASSLSQGASYEQYF

j_call: TRBJ2-1
d_call: NA
clone_size: NA
v_call: TRBV28
cdr3_nt: TGTGCCAGCAGTTTCTTGGTTGGGAGAAGCTCCTACAATGAGCAGTTCTTC
cdr3_aa: CASSFLVGRSSYNEQFF

j_call: TRBJ2-5
d_call: TRBD2
clone_size: few
v_call: TRBV6-5
cdr3_nt: TGTGCCAGCAGTTATGGACTAGCGGGGGGCATATGGGAGACCCAGTACTTC
cdr3_aa: CASSYGLAGGIWETQYF

j_call: TRBJ2-5
d_call: NA
clone_size: many
v_call: TRBV11-2
cdr3_nt: TGTGCCAGCAGCTCTACGCAGAGCCGAGAGACCCAGTACTTC
cdr3_aa: CASSSTQSRETQYF

j_call: TRBJ2-5
d_call: TRBD1
clone_size: many
v_call: TRBV7-2
cdr3_nt: TGTGCCAGCAGCGAACGGACAGGCCAGGCTGTGGAGACCCAGTACTTC
cdr3_aa: CASSERTGQAVETQYF

j_call: TRBJ2-2
d_call: NA
clone_size: many
v_call: TRBV5-1
cdr3_nt: TGCGCCACCCGGGACAACCCTAACACCGGGGAGCTGTTTTTT
cdr3_aa: CATRDNPNTGELFF

j_call: TRBJ2-1
d_call: NA
clone_size: few
v_call: TRBV12-3/TRBV12-4
cdr3_nt: TGTGCCAGCAGTTTGTTTCCCAGAAACAATGAGCAGTTCTTC
cdr3_aa: CASSLFPRNNEQFF

j_call: TRBJ2-1
d_call: NA
clone_size: many
v_call: TRBV12-3/TRBV12-4
cdr3_nt: TGTGCCAGCAGTTTATATCGGAGAAACAATGAGCAGTTCTTC
cdr3_aa: CASSLYRRNNEQFF

j_call: TRBJ2-4
d_call: TRBD1
clone_size: many
v_call: TRBV11-2
cdr3_nt: TGTGCCAGCAGCTTAGTTCAGGGGGCGCACCTAGCCAAAAACATTCAGTACTTC
cdr3_aa: CASSLVQGAHLAKNIQYF

j_call: TRBJ2-3
d_call: TRBD1
clone_size: NA
v_call: TRBV12-3/TRBV12-4
cdr3_nt: TGTGCCAGCAGTAGACAGGGTCAGACAGATACGCAGTATTTT
cdr3_aa: CASSRQGQTDTQYF

j_call: TRBJ2-2
d_call: NA
clone_size: NA
v_call: TRBV2
cdr3_nt: TGTGCCAGCACCACCACCGGGCAGTCCGTGGCCGGGGAGCTGTTTTTT
cdr3_aa: CASTTTGQSVAGELFF

j_call: TRBJ2-2
d_call: TRBD1
clone_size: few
v_call: TRBV5-1
cdr3_nt: TGCGCCAGCAGCTACCTAGAGTCAGGGGGCACCGGGGAGCTGTTTTTT
cdr3_aa: CASSYLESGGTGELFF

j_call: TRBJ2-1
d_call: TRBD2
clone_size: NA
v_call: TRBV11-2
cdr3_nt: TGTGCCAGCAGCTTAGATAGCACTAGCGGGACTAGCTCCTACAATGAGCAGTTCTTC
cdr3_aa: CASSLDSTSGTSSYNEQFF

j_call: TRBJ1-5
d_call: TRBD1
clone_size: NA
v_call: TRBV6-1
cdr3_nt: TGTGCCAGCACCAACTTCGGGGGGACAGGACTCAATCAGCCCCAGCATTTT
cdr3_aa: CASTNFGGTGLNQPQHF

j_call: TRBJ2-7
d_call: TRBD2
clone_size: NA
v_call: TRBV29-1
cdr3_nt: TGCAGCGCCCGAGCGGGAGGAATCTACGAGCAGTACTTC
cdr3_aa: CSARAGGIYEQYF

j_call: TRBJ1-1
d_call: NA
clone_size: few
v_call: TRBV5-1
cdr3_nt: TGCGCCAGCGGAGTTTTTTCTACAGACACTGAAGCTTTCTTT
cdr3_aa: CASGVFSTDTEAFF

j_call: TRBJ2-7
d_call: TRBD2
clone_size: NA
v_call: TRBV9
cdr3_nt: TGTGCCAGCAGCGTAGGCGGGGGGCGAGGATACGAGCAGTACTTC
cdr3_aa: CASSVGGGRGYEQYF

j_call: TRBJ1-1
d_call: NA
clone_size: NA
v_call: TRBV11-2
cdr3_nt: TGTGCCAGCAGCTTAGCGGGGTTAGCTTTCTTT
cdr3_aa: CASSLAGLAFF

j_call: TRBJ2-7
d_call: NA
clone_size: few
v_call: TRBV4-2
cdr3_nt: TGTGCCAGCAGCCAAGATACGACTTCCCCAGCCTACGAGCAGTACTTC
cdr3_aa: CASSQDTTSPAYEQYF

j_call: TRBJ1-2
d_call: NA
clone_size: NA
v_call: TRBV5-1
cdr3_nt: TGCGCCAGCAGCTTGGCCGTCTCTGGAGGGGTCAGCTATGGCTACACCTTC
cdr3_aa: CASSLAVSGGVSYGYTF

j_call: TRBJ2-5
d_call: TRBD2
clone_size: few
v_call: TRBV11-1
cdr3_nt: TGTGCCAGCAGCCCTCTCATTGGGCGGGGAGGGCGCCAAGAGACCCAGTACTTC
cdr3_aa: CASSPLIGRGGRQETQYF

j_call: TRBJ2-7
d_call: NA
clone_size: NA
v_call: TRBV14
cdr3_nt: TGTGCCAGCAGCCAAGATTGGGCCCGAGCCTACGAGCAGTACTTC
cdr3_aa: CASSQDWARAYEQYF

j_call: TRBJ1-2
d_call: NA
clone_size: few
v_call: TRBV2
cdr3_nt: TGTGCCAGCAGCCGACAGGCCCGCTATGGCTACACCTTC
cdr3_aa: CASSRQARYGYTF

j_call: TRBJ1-1
d_call: NA
clone_size: few
v_call: TRBV12-3/TRBV12-4
cdr3_nt: TGTGCCAGCAGTTTATATGGGGGGGACACTGAAGCTTTCTTT
cdr3_aa: CASSLYGGDTEAFF

j_call: TRBJ2-1
d_call: NA
clone_size: few
v_call: TRBV7-8
cdr3_nt: TGTGCCAGCAGCTTGAGGGCCTCCTACAATGAGCAGTTCTTC
cdr3_aa: CASSLRASYNEQFF

j_call: TRBJ2-2
d_call: NA
clone_size: many
v_call: TRBV5-1
cdr3_nt: TGCGCCAGCAGCCTGACTATGAACACCGGGGAGCTGTTTTTT
cdr3_aa: CASSLTMNTGELFF

j_call: TRBJ2-5
d_call: TRBD2
clone_size: NA
v_call: TRBV12-3/TRBV12-4
cdr3_nt: TGTGCCTGGGGGGTAGCGGGAGAGACCCAGTACTTC
cdr3_aa: CAWGVAGETQYF

j_call: TRBJ1-6
d_call: NA
clone_size: few
v_call: TRBV12-3/TRBV12-4
cdr3_nt: TGTGCCAGCCGTAGGCAGAGAAATTCACCCCTCCACTTT
cdr3_aa: CASRRQRNSPLHF

j_call: TRBJ2-1
d_call: TRBD2
clone_size: many
v_call: TRBV12-3/TRBV12-4
cdr3_nt: TGTGCCAGCAGCCAACATAGCGGGAGCTCCTACAATGAGCAGTTCTTC
cdr3_aa: CASSQHSGSSYNEQFF

j_call: TRBJ2-6
d_call: NA
clone_size: NA
v_call: TRBV10-3
cdr3_nt: TGTGCCATTCTAGACAGTTCTGGGGCCAACGTCCTGACTTTC
cdr3_aa: CAILDSSGANVLTF

j_call: TRBJ2-5
d_call: NA
clone_size: NA
v_call: TRBV5-1
cdr3_nt: TGCGCCAGCAGGTTTCTTGGCCAAGAGACCCAGTACTTC
cdr3_aa: CASRFLGQETQYF

j_call: TRBJ1-5
d_call: NA
clone_size: few
v_call: TRBV7-9
cdr3_nt: TGTGCCAGCAGCCAAACAGGTGAACAGCCCCAGCATTTT
cdr3_aa: CASSQTGEQPQHF

j_call: TRBJ1-6
d_call: NA
clone_size: once
v_call: TRBV5-5
cdr3_nt: TGTGCCAGCAGCTTGGAGGTCAGCTATCATTCACCCCTCCACTTT
cdr3_aa: CASSLEVSYHSPLHF

j_call: TRBJ2-7
d_call: NA
clone_size: NA
v_call: TRBV7-2
cdr3_nt: TGTGCCAGCAGCTTATACGTCGCCGAGCAGTACTTC
cdr3_aa: CASSLYVAEQYF

j_call: TRBJ2-2
d_call: NA
clone_size: many
v_call: TRBV7-2
cdr3_nt: TGTGCCAGCAGAGCTAGCGCGTCCGGGGAGCTGTTTTTT
cdr3_aa: CASRASASGELFF

j_call: TRBJ2-5
d_call: NA
clone_size: few
v_call: TRBV5-1
cdr3_nt: TGCGCCAGCAGCTTGGTGGGGGTGGGAGAGACCCAGTACTTC
cdr3_aa: CASSLVGVGETQYF

j_call: TRBJ2-7
d_call: TRBD2
clone_size: many
v_call: TRBV29-1
cdr3_nt: TGCAGCGTTGAAACCCCTAATGGCGGGAGGGCCTACGAGCAGTACTTC
cdr3_aa: CSVETPNGGRAYEQYF

j_call: TRBJ2-1
d_call: NA
clone_size: few
v_call: TRBV7-9
cdr3_nt: TGTGCCAGCAGCGTCAGGGTGCTGGGGGATGAGCAGTTCTTC
cdr3_aa: CASSVRVLGDEQFF

j_call: TRBJ1-3
d_call: NA
clone_size: few
v_call: TRBV12-2
cdr3_nt: TGTGCAAGTCGCTTTGAGCGGGACGAGGACTCTGGAAACACCATATATTTT
cdr3_aa: CASRFERDEDSGNTIYF

j_call: TRBJ2-6
d_call: NA
clone_size: few
v_call: TRBV6-2/TRBV6-3
cdr3_nt: TGTGCCAGCAGCCGTCGTGAAGGGGCCAACGTCCTGACTTTC
cdr3_aa: CASSRREGANVLTF

j_call: TRBJ1-2
d_call: TRBD1
clone_size: few
v_call: TRBV6-2/TRBV6-3
cdr3_nt: TGTGCCAGCAGTCACAGGGGGCTATCCAACTATGGCTACACCTTC
cdr3_aa: CASSHRGLSNYGYTF

j_call: TRBJ2-1
d_call: NA
clone_size: NA
v_call: TRBV10-3
cdr3_nt: TGTGCCATCAGTGAGTCGAGGGCCTTGCGGACCTACAATGAGCAGTTCTTC
cdr3_aa: CAISESRALRTYNEQFF

j_call: TRBJ2-3
d_call: NA
clone_size: NA
v_call: TRBV6-4
cdr3_nt: TGTGCCAGCAGTGACTCGATAGCCGGGGACACAGATACGCAGTATTTT
cdr3_aa: CASSDSIAGDTDTQYF

j_call: TRBJ2-5
d_call: TRBD1
clone_size: many
v_call: TRBV27
cdr3_nt: TGTGCCAGCAGTCAAATACAGGGGTCGGAGACCCAGTACTTC
cdr3_aa: CASSQIQGSETQYF

j_call: TRBJ2-2
d_call: NA
clone_size: NA
v_call: TRBV3-1
cdr3_nt: TGTGCCAGCAGCAAAAACAGTGGGGGTAACACCGGGGAGCTGTTTTTT
cdr3_aa: CASSKNSGGNTGELFF

j_call: TRBJ2-1
d_call: TRBD2
clone_size: NA
v_call: TRBV7-2
cdr3_nt: TGTGCCAGCAGCTTCCTAGCGGGGGCGAGAAATGAGCAGTTCTTC
cdr3_aa: CASSFLAGARNEQFF

j_call: TRBJ1-2
d_call: TRBD1
clone_size: many
v_call: TRBV12-3/TRBV12-4
cdr3_nt: TGTGCCAGCAATTCAGGGGGCAACTATGGCTACACCTTC
cdr3_aa: CASNSGGNYGYTF

j_call: TRBJ2-3
d_call: NA
clone_size: NA
v_call: TRBV10-3
cdr3_nt: TGTGCCATCAGTGAGGGAGGGTCTCTCCCCACAGATACGCAGTATTTT
cdr3_aa: CAISEGGSLPTDTQYF

j_call: TRBJ2-7
d_call: TRBD1
clone_size: many
v_call: TRBV29-1
cdr3_nt: TGCAGCGTTAGCCCCGGGACAGGGCTATACGAGCAGTACTTC
cdr3_aa: CSVSPGTGLYEQYF

j_call: TRBJ2-5
d_call: NA
clone_size: NA
v_call: TRBV6-5
cdr3_nt: TGTGCCAGCGGGCTGGCAGAGACCCAGTACTTC
cdr3_aa: CASGLAETQYF

j_call: TRBJ2-5
d_call: TRBD1
clone_size: NA
v_call: TRBV24-1
cdr3_nt: TGTGCCACCAGTGATCCCGGGACAGGGGAAGGCCAGTACTTC
cdr3_aa: CATSDPGTGEGQYF

j_call: TRBJ2-1
d_call: NA
clone_size: few
v_call: TRBV9
cdr3_nt: TGTGCCAGCAGCCGTTCAACAGGGTACGAGCAGTTCTTC
cdr3_aa: CASSRSTGYEQFF

j_call: TRBJ2-7
d_call: TRBD1
clone_size: few
v_call: TRBV29-1
cdr3_nt: TGCAGCGTCGCACACGGACAGGGTCTCTACGAGCAGTACTTC
cdr3_aa: CSVAHGQGLYEQYF